This is a list of T cell receptor beta chains from one sample in a study of cytomegalovirus exposure and HLA in healthy donors. Assay: immunoSEQ multiplex PCR; the TCRdb copy retains only in-frame clones and omits some. Of about 150,000 clones detected, 65% to 90% appear once; the ten largest clones hold 2.5% to 3.5%. The source material was PBMCs. The receptor source for this set is a woman in her twenties or thirties in good health and CMV-seronegative. The CDR3 runs from the conserved cysteine through the conserved F or W. A D gene is named only where the DNA matches it firmly. Some rows mark clone size as missing; the rest say once, few, many or name a class of expanded clone.

.,.,TRBJ2-3,TRBV30,TGTGCCTGGTATCTCCGGGGGACGCAGTATTTT,CAWYLRGTQYF
.,.,TRBJ1-1,TRBV7-9,TGTGCCAGCAGGACGGGCCCAGGGGTAGGCACTGAAGCTTTCTTT,CASRTGPGVGTEAFF
.,TRBD2,TRBJ2-5,TRBV6-5,TGTGCCAGCAGAGTACTAGCGGTCCAAGAGACCCAGTACTTC,CASRVLAVQETQYF
.,.,TRBJ1-6,TRBV7-3,TGTGCCAGCAGCCTGACCTCAGGGTCGGGTTCACCCCTCCACTTT,CASSLTSGSGSPLHF
.,TRBD1,TRBJ1-5,TRBV27,TGTGCCAGCGGCGTAGACAGGGGGACTCAGCCCCAGCATTTT,CASGVDRGTQPQHF
.,.,TRBJ1-3,TRBV4-3,TGCGCCAGCAGCCAAGATACAGGCTCTGGAAACACCATATATTTT,CASSQDTGSGNTIYF
.,.,TRBJ1-2,TRBV30,TGTGCCTGGAGCGCGGGACCCTATGGCTACACCTTC,CAWSAGPYGYTF
.,TRBD1,TRBJ1-6,TRBV7-8,TGTGCCAGCAGCGGTGACAGGGTACGGCGGTCACCCCTCCACTTT,CASSGDRVRRSPLHF
once,.,TRBJ1-1,TRBV5-8,TGTGCCAGCAGCTTGGAAGTAACAGGGCAAGGCACTGAAGCTTTCTTT,CASSLEVTGQGTEAFF
.,TRBD2,TRBJ2-5,TRBV5-1,TGCGCCAGCAGCTTGGGACTAGCCCAAGAGACCCAGTACTTC,CASSLGLAQETQYF
.,TRBD2,TRBJ2-1,TRBV5-1,TGCGCCAGCAGCTTGGTGACTAGCGGGGGGGCCTTTATGTTCTTC,CASSLVTSGGAFMFF
.,TRBD1,TRBJ1-4,TRBV7-3,TGTGCCAGCAGCATAGCAGGGGGCGCGGGTGAAAAACTGTTTTTT,CASSIAGGAGEKLFF
.,TRBD2,TRBJ2-1,TRBV5-6,TGTGCCAGCAGCTTCCCAGCGGGAGGTGAACAGTTCTTC,CASSFPAGGEQFF
.,TRBD2,TRBJ2-7,TRBV7-2,TGTGCCAGCAGCTTATCATCCGGGAGGACCGGGTACGAGCAGTACTTC,CASSLSSGRTGYEQYF
.,.,TRBJ2-7,TRBV5-8,TGTGCCAGCAGCGGGCCTATGAAGGTTCCCGAGCAGTACTTC,CASSGPMKVPEQYF
.,TRBD2,TRBJ2-4,TRBV5-1,TGCGCCAGCAGCTTGAGAGCGGGATGGGGGAACATTCAGTACTTC,CASSLRAGWGNIQYF
.,.,TRBJ1-4,TRBV5-1,TGCGCCAGCCGGCCTTCTAGAGCTAATGAAAAACTGTTTTTT,CASRPSRANEKLFF
.,.,TRBJ2-5,TRBV14,TGTGCCAGCAGCCAAGCCATGGGGGGAGAGACCCAGTACTTC,CASSQAMGGETQYF
.,.,TRBJ2-1,TRBV20-1,TGCAGTGCAAGACTAAACAATGAGCAGTTCTTC,CSARLNNEQFF
.,.,TRBJ1-3,TRBV30,TGTGCCTGTTCCCAAGGACTCTCTGGAAACACCATATATTTT,CACSQGLSGNTIYF
.,.,TRBJ1-2,TRBV30,TGTGCCTGGACTGATGCGGACAGAGCACTCTATGGCTACACCTTC,CAWTDADRALYGYTF
.,.,TRBJ1-2,TRBV30,TGTGCCTGGATAGGCGGGGGGTTGTCCTATGGCTACACCTTC,CAWIGGGLSYGYTF
.,TRBD1,TRBJ1-5,TRBV28,TGTGCCAGCAGTTTAGGGACAGCCCTTAATCAGCCCCAGCATTTT,CASSLGTALNQPQHF
few,.,TRBJ1-1,TRBV10-3,TGTGCCATGACTGCATCTCATGGGACTGAAGCTTTCTTT,CAMTASHGTEAFF
.,.,TRBJ1-1,TRBV6-1,TGTGCCAGCAGTGAAAGGAACAGGAGAGAAGCTTTCTTT,CASSERNRREAFF
.,.,TRBJ2-1,TRBV27,TGTGCCAGCAGTCACGGGGGGCAGTCTGAGCAGTTCTTC,CASSHGGQSEQFF